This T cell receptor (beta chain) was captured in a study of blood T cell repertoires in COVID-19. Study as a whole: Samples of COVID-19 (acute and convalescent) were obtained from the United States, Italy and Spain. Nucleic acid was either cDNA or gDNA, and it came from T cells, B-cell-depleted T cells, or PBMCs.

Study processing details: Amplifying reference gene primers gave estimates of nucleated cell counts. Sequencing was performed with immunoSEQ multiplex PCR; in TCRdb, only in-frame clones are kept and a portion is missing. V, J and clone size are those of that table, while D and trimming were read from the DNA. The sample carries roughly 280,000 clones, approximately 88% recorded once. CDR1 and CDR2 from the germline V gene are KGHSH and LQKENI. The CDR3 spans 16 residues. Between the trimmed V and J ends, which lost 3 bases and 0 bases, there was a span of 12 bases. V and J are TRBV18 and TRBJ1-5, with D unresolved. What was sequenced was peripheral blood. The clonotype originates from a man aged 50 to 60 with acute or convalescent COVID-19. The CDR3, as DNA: TGTGCCAGCTCACCCACAGTAATTTATAGCAATCAGCCCCAGCATTTT. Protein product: CASSPTVIYSNQPQHF. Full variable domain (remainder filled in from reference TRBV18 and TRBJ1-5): NAGVMQNPRHLVRRRGQEARLRCSPMKGHSHVYWYRQLPEEGLKFMVYLQKENIIDESGMPKERFSAEFPKEGPSILRIQQVVRGDSAAYFCASSPTVIYSNQPQHFGDGTRLSIL.